A selection of T cell receptor beta chains follows, all from one sample in a study of beta chain features in type 1 diabetes. Profiled with immunoSEQ multiplex PCR; TCRdb holds only in-frame clones, not every one. The repertoire holds hundreds of thousands of clones, over 12% seen once, with less than 0.04% in the top ten. Sequences were obtained from naive CD4+ T cells from blood. These receptors were collected from a man aged 18-30 years with type 1 diabetes. Both conserved end residues are part of each CDR3. D genes are given only for firm matches. The listing skips clone size in some rows; elsewhere it reads once, few, many or a size class.

size	D	V	J	DNA	CDR3
.	.	TRBV10-3	TRBJ2-2	TGTGCCATCAGTGAGTCGGGAAGGACCGGGGAGCTGTTTTTT	CAISESGRTGELFF
few	TRBD1	TRBV29-1	TRBJ2-3	TGCAGCGCGGGACAGAGCACAGATACGCAGTATTTT	CSAGQSTDTQYF
few	.	TRBV2	TRBJ2-1	TGTGCCAGCGTAGCTTCCGGGCCCACTCCGGGTGAGCAGTTCTTC	CASVASGPTPGEQFF
.	.	TRBV5-4	TRBJ2-1	TGTGCCAGCAGCTTTCAGAACAATGAGCAGTTCTTC	CASSFQNNEQFF
few	.	TRBV28	TRBJ1-5	TGTGCCAGCAGTTTCACATTCGGCAGGGCTAAGCCCCAGCATTTT	CASSFTFGRAKPQHF
.	TRBD1	TRBV7-2	TRBJ1-5	TGTGCCAGCAGCTCGACAGGGATCGGGAATCAGCCCCAGCATTTT	CASSSTGIGNQPQHF
.	TRBD2	TRBV19	TRBJ2-3	TGTGCCAGTAACGGACTAGCGGGTCCAACGGATACGCAGTATTTT	CASNGLAGPTDTQYF
few	.	TRBV5-1	TRBJ2-5	TGCGCCAGCAGCTTGGGACTCCAAGAGACCCAGTACTTC	CASSLGLQETQYF
.	.	TRBV2	TRBJ1-2	TGTGCCAGCAGTGAACTTGAAGGGGGCTATGGCTACACCTTC	CASSELEGGYGYTF
.	.	TRBV29-1	TRBJ1-2	TGCAGCGTTGAAGATCTTTCCGTTAACTATGGCTACACCTTC	CSVEDLSVNYGYTF
.	.	TRBV5-6	TRBJ1-5	TGTGCCAGCAGCTTCAGGGGTAGCAATCAGCCCCAGCATTTT	CASSFRGSNQPQHF
.	.	TRBV30	TRBJ1-2	TGTGCCTGGAGGCTCCGGGGCCCGGGCTACACCTTC	CAWRLRGPGYTF
few	.	TRBV7-3	TRBJ2-3	TGTGCCAGCAGCTCGATGGCTGGCACAGATACGCAGTATTTT	CASSSMAGTDTQYF
.	.	TRBV29-1	TRBJ1-1	TGCAGCGTTGTCCCCAACACGATGAACACTGAAGCTTTCTTT	CSVVPNTMNTEAFF
few	.	TRBV5-1	TRBJ1-2	TGCGCCAGCAGCTTGGTGGGGACACGCTATGGCTACACCTTC	CASSLVGTRYGYTF
.	TRBD1	TRBV7-9	TRBJ1-1	TGTGCCAGCAGCTCGGTTCCCGGGACAGGGTACACTGAAGCTTTCTTT	CASSSVPGTGYTEAFF
.	.	TRBV30	TRBJ1-3	TGTGCCTGGAGTAGGGACACCAGGGACACCATATATTTT	CAWSRDTRDTIYF
.	.	TRBV25-1	TRBJ1-2	TGTGCCAGCAGTTCCGGGACACCTCTATCTTCTAACTATGGCTACACCTTC	CASSSGTPLSSNYGYTF
few	.	TRBV6-1	TRBJ1-5	TGTGCCAGCAGTGAAGCTGGTAGCAATCAGCCCCAGCATTTT	CASSEAGSNQPQHF
.	TRBD1	TRBV6-6	TRBJ2-7	TGTGCCAGCAGTAATTCCGGGACAGGGGTGTACGAGCAGTACTTC	CASSNSGTGVYEQYF
.	.	TRBV7-6	TRBJ1-6	TGTGCCAGCAGCTGGAGACAGGATTCACCCCTCCACTTT	CASSWRQDSPLHF
few	TRBD1	TRBV5-1	TRBJ2-7	TGCGCCAGCAGCTCCGGGACAGGGACTTTCGAGCAGTACTTC	CASSSGTGTFEQYF
.	.	TRBV28	TRBJ2-3	TGTGCCAGCAGTTTATCTCCTCCCATACTCACAGATACGCAGTATTTT	CASSLSPPILTDTQYF
.	.	TRBV7-8	TRBJ1-1	TGTGCCAGCAGCTTAGGACTTGGACGGGTTGAAGCTTTCTTT	CASSLGLGRVEAFF